This T cell receptor (beta chain) was found in a study of cytomegalovirus exposure and HLA in healthy donors (dated by TCRdb to the late 2010s). Regarding the research as a whole: An earlier analysis of 550 to 700 of the donors reported about 290 Gb of sequence data and 120 million or so unique TCR beta sequences from approximately 180 million T cells. An early release that covered approximately 600 HLA-typed donors contained about 290 gigabases of sequencing data and tens of millions of unique TCR sequences. Of the roughly 400 genotyped donors, roughly 76% were placed in the genetic ancestry cluster associated with self-reported Caucasian donors. The aim of the study was to test whether cataloging public T cell receptors could identify signatures of past pathogen exposure. The study used immunosequencing to profile the T cell repertoires of 670 or so subjects and linked those repertoires to cytomegalovirus serostatus. A separate validation cohort of roughly 120 different subjects was used in addition to the 666-subject first cohort. High-throughput TCR immunosequencing, statistical association of individual TCRs with disease status, and machine learning were combined to predict cytomegalovirus infection status. A later analysis re-examined previously published TCR beta repertoires from just over 650 donors and added high-resolution HLA genotyping to investigate patterns of TCR occurrence. In the later analysis, no new phenotypic data were used to find candidate immune exposures; instead, reliance was placed on TCR beta sequences and their occurrence across donors. An earlier analysis of roughly 580 of the donors used high-throughput TCR beta sequencing to judge whether each TCR beta V gene segment behaved as functional or pseudogenic. Donor age, sex, ethnicity and CMV serostatus were compiled together with the repertoire data. Genome-wide SNP genotypes for about three fifths of the roughly 670 donors were used in a later genetic analysis, which treated that subset as a discovery cohort. Every discovery cohort repertoire had been produced on one sequencing platform. Both class I and class II loci were covered by HLA typing, at four-digit resolution. The number of donors typed differed by locus, with about 620-630 for A, B, C, DRB1 and DQB1, more than 500 for DQA1, some 570 for DPA1, and some 440 for DPB1. Because of strong linkage in the cohort, five DR-DQ haplotypes were treated as single units for association and clustering. Across 398 genotyped donors of the cohort, an average of about 240,000 unique TCR beta nucleotide sequences per donor were sequenced, and 15% to 20% of those sequences were non-productive.

What the authors observed across the whole study: A later analysis found that most CMV-associated TCR beta chains appeared HLA-restricted, with HLA associations seemingly driven largely by CMV exposure. Linkage disequilibrium might explain the correlated functional status among segregating V segments, but an unknown experimental factor could not be excluded. A group of highly shared sequence variants was considered likely to be a technical artifact of the sequencing pipeline. In vitro tests confirmed that a few of the cytomegalovirus-associated TCR beta chains recognize cytomegalovirus antigens. A later genetic analysis reported fewer N-insertions in productive TCRs among donors in an Asian-associated ancestry cluster than the roughly 720-donor mean. When HLA alleles, especially DR and DQ, strongly co-occurred, TCR associations were difficult to assign to individual alleles. V-gene and J-gene trimming of TCR beta chains was associated with a missense DCLRE1C variant in a later genetic analysis, and the association was replicated in an independent cohort. Because counts were too low, around 18 rarely observed V segments, including chromosome 9 orphons, were left out of the earlier analysis of 587 of the donors. An earlier analysis of 587 of the donors showed that most TCR beta V segments appeared in productive rearrangements either about 87% or about 30% of the time, which broadly matched IMGT annotations. The authors suggested that the approach could potentially be extended to other disease states and immunological phenotypes. A further reported finding was that TCR beta sequences accurately predicted the HLA-A and HLA-B alleles for most subjects in the first cohort. While some public TCRs were present in many individuals, most TCR sequences turned up only very rarely across donors. The classifier was reported to diagnose cytomegalovirus status with high specificity and sensitivity in both the original cohort and the validation cohort. In this cohort, only TCR beta chains were sequenced, and detectable features were limited by the absence of alpha or paired-chain data. A later analysis associated roughly 17,000 TCR beta sequences with specific HLA alleles at a false discovery rate of 0.05. A later analysis reported that several top co-occurrence clusters appeared linked to parvovirus B19, influenza, CMV and Epstein-Barr virus. A later analysis found that TCR association rates varied across HLA loci, with DRB1 alleles showing the most associated TCRs and HLA-C alleles the fewest. For the cohort, immune exposure information was limited to CMV serostatus. Presence/absence analyses assumed roughly uniform sequencing depth across donors, an assumption that may not hold. Because HLA typing was missing for some donors at each locus, association tests included only the typed subset. The study gave a list of 150 to 200 TCR beta chains associated with cytomegalovirus. In a later analysis, HLA-associated TCR beta chains showed more clonal expansion and lower generation probabilities than non-associated chains that were equally common.

Library creation used the immunoSEQ multiplex PCR assay. A mixture of 60 forward primers for TCR Vbeta segments and 13 reverse primers for TCR Jbeta segments was used in the multiplex PCR. Amplification of the CDR3 region of rearranged TCR beta genes was performed with a multiplex PCR assay on genomic DNA. Amplified TCR beta libraries were sequenced as 87-base-pair reads on the Illumina HiSeq System. Per the original workflow: In a later analysis, 70 million to 95 million unique TCR beta chains were counted across the approximately 640 repertoires, and roughly 10 million of these chains were shared by at least two donors. A nearest-neighbor algorithm error-corrected the raw reads and collapsed the reads into unique sequences, merging closely related sequences to remove PCR and sequencing errors. Alignment of CDR3 sequences to IMGT reference sequences was used to assign V, D and J gene segments. For a sequence to be retained, a match of at least six nucleotides to both a V gene segment and a J gene segment was required. A rearrangement was called productive if the CDR3 had no stop codons and remained in frame with V and J, and every other rearrangement was called non-productive. Following IMGT convention, CDR3 was defined as the stretch from the second conserved V-encoded cysteine to the conserved J-encoded phenylalanine. The earlier analysis of fewer than 700 of the donors excluded sequences that lacked an unambiguous match to a single V gene segment. In an earlier analysis of a few hundred of the donors, a V segment was called functional when productive rearrangements were above 56.7%, and segregating when the standard deviation between donors exceeded 5%. To diagnose cytomegalovirus status from the catalog of TCR beta chain sequences, a statistical classification framework was built. In a later analysis, V and J genes were assigned by comparing TCR nucleotide sequences against IMGT/GENE-DB human TR gene sequences. A later analysis assigned CDR3 sequences and most-parsimonious VDJ recombination scenarios with the TCRdist pipeline. In a later analysis, each TCR beta chain was defined by its CDR3 amino acid sequence together with its V-gene family, and reads lacking a unique V-gene family were excluded. A later analysis removed 550 to 650 highly shared, low-generation-probability nucleotide sequences to deal with suspected cross-contamination and a sequencing artifact. In a later analysis, a clonal expansion index for each public chain was calculated from normalized within-repertoire ranks of inferred template counts. In a later analysis, generation probabilities were computed with a VDJ recombination model fitted to out-of-frame rearrangements, and the resulting probabilities were checked against IGoR. Hypergeometric tests were used in a later analysis to score TCR-TCR, TCR-HLA and TCR-CMV co-occurrence, with a repertoire-size bias correction applied to the TCR pairs. False discovery rates were estimated in a later analysis by permuting HLA or CMV assignments 20 times. In a later analysis, co-occurring TCRs were grouped using DBSCAN, and TCRdist sequence similarity was added for clustering within HLA-allele-positive subsets. Repertoires with fewer than 30,000 or more than 120,000 public chains were left out of co-occurrence clustering, as were several repertoires with anomalous nucleotide sharing. Not all clones reach the TCRdb copy of this immuneACCESS table, which keeps in-frame sequences only. Checked studies attribute under half of the gap to unresolved V genes and leave the rest unexplained. That table gives V, J and clone size, and the DNA gave D and trimming. Across this sample there are 150,000 or so clones, with over 70% seen only once. Of the sample, about 2% is held by the ten largest clones.

The cohort was made up of under 800 healthy bone marrow donors. At the time of sampling, every cohort member was nominally healthy, though immune exposures that went unrecorded were likely present. The donor tested CMV seronegative and was one of the 352 seronegative cohort members. Every donor gave a peripheral blood sample, and the peripheral blood mononuclear cells from that sample were used for TCR beta sequencing. The Qiagen DNeasy Blood Extraction Kit was used to extract genomic DNA from the blood cell samples. About this clone itself: Its antigen remains unidentified. No qualities accompany the bases; no much larger clone lies one base away.

Sequenced sample: PBMCs. This TCR was recovered from a man aged 25-40 years in good health and CMV-seronegative.

The nucleotide sequence reads as follows: TGTGCCAGCATGCCGGGACAGAGCTCCTACGAGCAGTACTTC. Translated, this gives CASMPGQSSYEQYF. The rearranged chain carries TRBV5-4 and TRBJ2-7; 7 bases in the junction line up with TRBD1. Including the terminal cysteine and phenylalanine, the CDR3 comprises 14 residues. The CDR3 DNA has 42 bases and is translated from base 1. Reading the germline V gene (reference sequence) gives CDR1 SGHNT and CDR2 YYREEE. V ends up 6 bases short and J 0 bases short, with an unmatched junction base count of 6.